This TCR beta chain was sequenced in a study of graft-versus-host responses after intestinal transplantation. About the research overall: Every one of the recipients received anti-thymocyte globulin induction and afterwards took tacrolimus and steroids for about 3 years.

Overall study findings and caveats: Individuals who had graft-donor T cell macrochimerism had allografts that showed high graft-versus-host to host-versus-graft clonal ratios. Among recipient marrow samples, GvH clones were found; some appeared first in ileum or blood. Levels of circulating GvH clones at their peak were associated with early post-transplant HvG declines.

As to this clone: Antigen unknown.

Germline CDR1 and CDR2: SNHLY and FYNNEI. The CDR3 length is 14 residues. Losses at the gene ends were 3 bases for V and 6 bases for J; bases not matched to a gene: 7. The protocol was immunoSEQ multiplex PCR, while the TCRdb copy is restricted to in-frame clones and leaves out a portion. The table has over 40,000 clones, roughly 93% seen once. The clonotype originates from a human patient who received an intestinal transplant, so some T cells may come from the graft donor. The chain has TRBV2 and TRBJ1-2; 7 nucleotides agree with TRBD1. Sequencing used PBMCs, obtained roughly 860 days after a first intestinal transplant, on the day of a second. The CDR3 DNA sequence: TGTGCCAGCAGTGAGGACAGGAGAGCTAATGGCTACACCTTC. This encodes CASSEDRRANGYTF. The complete variable domain, with remaining parts taken from reference TRBV2 and TRBJ1-2, reads EPEVTQTPSHQVTQMGQEVILRCVPISNHLYFYWYRQILGQKVEFLVSFYNNEISEKSEIFDDQFSVERPDGSNFTLKIRSTKLEDSAMYFCASSEDRRANGYTFGSGTRLTVV.